This T cell receptor (beta chain) is drawn from a study of cytomegalovirus exposure and HLA in healthy donors. Background on the study: An early data release held around 80 million unique TCRs from HLA-typed donors.

CDR1 is KGHSH and CDR2 is LQKENI in the germline V gene. The CDR3 consists of 15 residues. A multiplex PCR was run with 60 Vbeta primers and 13 Jbeta primers. Clones were read by immunoSEQ multiplex PCR, and TCRdb kept only the in-frame ones, dropping some. The sample carries 250,000 to 300,000 clones, 80% to 95% recorded once. General study results and limits: Across donors, sequencing depth was assumed by presence/absence analyses to be roughly uniform.

Comment on this clone: Its antigen is still unknown. One end of the junction fails to match germline, which may point to a read error.

Sequencing was performed on PBMCs. J is TRBJ1-5 and V is TRBV18; TRBD1 might be the D (6 bases). The TCR was taken from a girl aged 2 to 10 in good health and CMV-seronegative. The CDR3 nucleotides read TGTGCCAGCTCCCCACTAGGGGGTGAGAATCAGCCCCAGCATTTT. It specifies CASSPLGGENQPQHF.